This TCR beta chain appears in the sequencing data of a study of CD8+ T cells in alopecia areata. General observations from the study: Scalp samples also yield sequences of resident alphabeta T cells from normal skin. Greater clonality was observed in lesional scalp samples, especially alopecia totalis/universalis, versus normal scalp.

Germline V lookup: CDR1 GTSNPN, CDR2 SVGIG (reference sequence). CDR3 length: 13 amino acids. V shed 5 bases, J shed 0 bases, and the junction held 0 bases outside the gene matches. About this clone: The antigen is unknown.

cDNA prepared by RNA extraction and subsequent reverse transcription served as the template for sequencing. Libraries were prepared by immunoSEQ multiplex PCR; TCRdb keeps only in-frame clonotypes and omits some of them. The sample gives more than 90,000 clones, around 61% of which show up once; around 3% is in the top ten. V is TRBV30 and J is TRBJ2-4; 8 bases fit TRBD1. This sequence originates from a human donor in good health. The sample comprised CD4+ T cells sorted from blood. CDR3 region: CAWGTGAKNIQYF. In nucleotides, the CDR3 is TGTGCCTGGGGGACAGGAGCCAAAAACATTCAGTACTTC.